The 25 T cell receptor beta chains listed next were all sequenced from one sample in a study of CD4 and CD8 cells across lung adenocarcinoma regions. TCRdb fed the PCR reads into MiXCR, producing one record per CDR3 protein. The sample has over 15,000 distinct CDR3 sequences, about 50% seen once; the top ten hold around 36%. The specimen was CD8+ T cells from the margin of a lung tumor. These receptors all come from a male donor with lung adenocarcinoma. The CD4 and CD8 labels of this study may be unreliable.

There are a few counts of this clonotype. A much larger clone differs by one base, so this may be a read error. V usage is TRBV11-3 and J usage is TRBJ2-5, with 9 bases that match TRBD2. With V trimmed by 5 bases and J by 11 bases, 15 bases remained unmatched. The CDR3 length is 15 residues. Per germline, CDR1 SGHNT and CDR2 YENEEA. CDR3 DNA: TGTGCCAGCAGCCCCACTAGCGGGCGCTACAATGAGCAGTACTTC. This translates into CASSPTSGRYNEQYF.

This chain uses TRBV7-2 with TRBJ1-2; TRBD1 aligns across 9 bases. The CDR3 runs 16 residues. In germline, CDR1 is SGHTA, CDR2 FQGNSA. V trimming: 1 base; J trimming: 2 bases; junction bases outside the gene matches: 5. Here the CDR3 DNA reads TGTGCCAGCAGCTTAGTTGGGACAGGGAGGAACTATGGCTACACCTTC. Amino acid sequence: CASSLVGTGRNYGYTF.

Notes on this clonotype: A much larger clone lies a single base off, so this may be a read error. For the CDR3, the DNA is TGTGCCAGCAGGCTGACAGGGGGCCGTTACAATGAGCAGTACTTC. Residues: CASRLTGGRYNEQYF. V usage is TRBV6-1 and J usage is TRBJ2-4, with TRBD1 matching 10 bases. With V trimmed by 6 bases and J by 13 bases, 15 bases remained unmatched. Germline V gene lookup returns CDR1 MNHNS and CDR2 SASEGT. This CDR3 is built from 15 residues.

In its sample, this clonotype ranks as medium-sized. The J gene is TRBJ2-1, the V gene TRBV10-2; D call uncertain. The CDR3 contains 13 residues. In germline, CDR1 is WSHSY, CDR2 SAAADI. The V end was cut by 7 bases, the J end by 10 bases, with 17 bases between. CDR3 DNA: TGCGCCAGCACTCAGACTGTTACAATAGAGCAGTTCTTC. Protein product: CASTQTVTIEQFF.

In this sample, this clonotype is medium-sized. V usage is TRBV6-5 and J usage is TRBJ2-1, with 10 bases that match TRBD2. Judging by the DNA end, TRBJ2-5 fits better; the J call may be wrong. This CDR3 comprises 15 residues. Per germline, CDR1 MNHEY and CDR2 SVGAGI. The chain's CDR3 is CASSSSGRARETQYF. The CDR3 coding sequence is TGTGCCAGCAGTTCCAGCGGGAGGGCCCGGGAGACCCAGTACTTC.

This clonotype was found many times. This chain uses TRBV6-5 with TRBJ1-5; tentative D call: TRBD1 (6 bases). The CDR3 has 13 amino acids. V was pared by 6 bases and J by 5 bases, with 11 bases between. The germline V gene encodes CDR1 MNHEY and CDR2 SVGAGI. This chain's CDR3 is CASRRGADQPQHF. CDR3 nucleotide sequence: TGTGCCAGCAGGCGGGGGGCGGATCAGCCCCAGCATTTT.

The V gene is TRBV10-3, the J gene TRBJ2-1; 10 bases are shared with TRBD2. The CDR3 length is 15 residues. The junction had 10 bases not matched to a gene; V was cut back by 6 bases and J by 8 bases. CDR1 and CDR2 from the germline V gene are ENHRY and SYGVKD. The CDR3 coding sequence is TGTGCCATCAGAGAACCGGGACTAGCGAAGGATGAGCAGTTCTTC. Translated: CAIREPGLAKDEQFF.

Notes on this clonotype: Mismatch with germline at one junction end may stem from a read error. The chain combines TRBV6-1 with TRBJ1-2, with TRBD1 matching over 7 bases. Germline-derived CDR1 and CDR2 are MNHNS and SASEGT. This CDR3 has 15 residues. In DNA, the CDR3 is TGTGCCAGCAGTGAAGCATCGGGGACAGCCTATGGCTGCACCTTC. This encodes CASSEASGTAYGCTF.

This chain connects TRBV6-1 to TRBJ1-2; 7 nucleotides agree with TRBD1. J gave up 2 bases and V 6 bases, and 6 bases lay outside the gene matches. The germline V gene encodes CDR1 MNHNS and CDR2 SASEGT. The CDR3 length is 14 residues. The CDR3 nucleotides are TGTGCCAGCAGACCCGGACAGGAGAACTATGGCTACACCTTC. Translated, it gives CASRPGQENYGYTF.

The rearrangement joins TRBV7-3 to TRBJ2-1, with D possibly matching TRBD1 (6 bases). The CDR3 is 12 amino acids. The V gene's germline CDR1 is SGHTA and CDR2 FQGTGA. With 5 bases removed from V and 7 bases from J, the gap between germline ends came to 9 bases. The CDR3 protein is CASSNRDNEQFF. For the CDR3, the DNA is TGTGCCAGCAGCAACAGGGATAATGAGCAGTTCTTC.

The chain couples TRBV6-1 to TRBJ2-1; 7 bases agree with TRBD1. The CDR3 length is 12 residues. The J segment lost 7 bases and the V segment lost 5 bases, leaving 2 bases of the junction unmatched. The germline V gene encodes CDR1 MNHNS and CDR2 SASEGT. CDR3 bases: TGTGCCAGCAGTCCACAGGGGAATGAGCAGTTCTTC. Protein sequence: CASSPQGNEQFF.

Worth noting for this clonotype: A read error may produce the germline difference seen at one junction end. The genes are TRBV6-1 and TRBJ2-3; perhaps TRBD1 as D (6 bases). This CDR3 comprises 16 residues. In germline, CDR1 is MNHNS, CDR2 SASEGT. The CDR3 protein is CASRRPGAGSQNTQYF. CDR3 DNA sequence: TGTGCCAGCAGACGCCCAGGGGCTGGGAGCCAAAACACGCAGTATTTC.

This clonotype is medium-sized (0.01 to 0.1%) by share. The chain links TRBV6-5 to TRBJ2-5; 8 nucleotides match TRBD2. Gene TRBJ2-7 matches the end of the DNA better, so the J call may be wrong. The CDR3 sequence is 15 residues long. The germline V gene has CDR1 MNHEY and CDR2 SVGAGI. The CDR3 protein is CASSYMGAGGHEQYF. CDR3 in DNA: TGTGCCAGCAGTTACATGGGGGCGGGGGGTCACGAGCAGTACTTC.

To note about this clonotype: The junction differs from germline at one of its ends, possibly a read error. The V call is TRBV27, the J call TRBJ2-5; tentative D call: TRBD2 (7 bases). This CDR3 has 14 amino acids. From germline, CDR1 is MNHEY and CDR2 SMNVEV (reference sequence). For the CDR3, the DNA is TGTGCGGGCGGCGGGGGCAGGGCCAAAGAGACCCAGTACTTT. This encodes CAGGGGRAKETQYF.

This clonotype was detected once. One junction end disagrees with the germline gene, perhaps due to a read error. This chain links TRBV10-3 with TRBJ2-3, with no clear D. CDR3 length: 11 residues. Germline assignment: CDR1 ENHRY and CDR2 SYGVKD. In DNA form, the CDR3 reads TGTGCCATCGGAACCACAGACATGCAGTACTTT. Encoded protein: CAIGTTDMQYF.

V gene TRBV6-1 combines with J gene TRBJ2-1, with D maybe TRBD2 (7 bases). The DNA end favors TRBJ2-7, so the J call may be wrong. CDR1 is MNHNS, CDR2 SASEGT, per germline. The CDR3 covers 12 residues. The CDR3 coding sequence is TGTGCCAGCGGGAGGGGGTATGGCGAGCAGTACTTC. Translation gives CASGRGYGEQYF.

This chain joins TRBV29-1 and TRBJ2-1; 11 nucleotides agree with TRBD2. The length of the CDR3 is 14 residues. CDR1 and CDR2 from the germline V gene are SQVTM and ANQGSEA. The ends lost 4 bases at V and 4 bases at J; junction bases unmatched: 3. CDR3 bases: TGCAGCGTTGGAGGGACTAGCGGTTACAATGAGCAGTTCTTC. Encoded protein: CSVGGTSGYNEQFF.

CDR3 residues: CASTRGLPYEQYF. In nucleotides, the CDR3 is TGTGCCAGCACCCGGGGGTTGCCCTACGAGCAGTACTTC. V usage is TRBV3-1 and J usage is TRBJ2-5, with a possible D match to TRBD2 (6 bases). The end of the DNA is better explained by TRBJ2-7, so the J call may be wrong. Per germline, CDR1 LGHDT and CDR2 YNNKEL (reference sequence). This CDR3 is built from 13 residues.

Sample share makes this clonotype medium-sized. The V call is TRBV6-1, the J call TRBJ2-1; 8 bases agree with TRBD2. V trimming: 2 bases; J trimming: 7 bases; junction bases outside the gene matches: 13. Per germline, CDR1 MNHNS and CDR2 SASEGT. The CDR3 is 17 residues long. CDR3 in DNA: TGTGCCAGCAGTGAACGCACTAGCGGAGCCCGTTGGAATGAGCAGTTCTTC. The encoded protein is CASSERTSGARWNEQFF.

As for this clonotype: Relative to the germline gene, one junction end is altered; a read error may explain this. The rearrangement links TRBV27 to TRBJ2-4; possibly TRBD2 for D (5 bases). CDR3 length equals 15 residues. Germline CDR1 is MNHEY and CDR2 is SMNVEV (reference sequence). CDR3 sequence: CASGSGGRAKNTQYF. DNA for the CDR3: TGTGCCAGCGGTTCGGGCGGGCGAGCCAAAAATACTCAGTATTTC.

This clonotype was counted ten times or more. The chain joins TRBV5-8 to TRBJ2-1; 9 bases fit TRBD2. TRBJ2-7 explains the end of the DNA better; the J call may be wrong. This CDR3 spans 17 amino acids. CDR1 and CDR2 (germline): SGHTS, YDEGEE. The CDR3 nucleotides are TGTGCCAGCAGCTCGTTGTTTGTGCGGGAGGGCCAATACGAGCAGTACTTC. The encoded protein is CASSSLFVREGQYEQYF.

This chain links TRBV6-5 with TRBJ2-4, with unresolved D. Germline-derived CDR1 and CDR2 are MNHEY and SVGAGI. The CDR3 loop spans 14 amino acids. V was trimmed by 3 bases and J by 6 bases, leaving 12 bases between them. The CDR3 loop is CASSYSAEINIQYF. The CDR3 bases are TGTGCCAGCAGTTATTCGGCGGAGATAAACATTCAGTACTTC.

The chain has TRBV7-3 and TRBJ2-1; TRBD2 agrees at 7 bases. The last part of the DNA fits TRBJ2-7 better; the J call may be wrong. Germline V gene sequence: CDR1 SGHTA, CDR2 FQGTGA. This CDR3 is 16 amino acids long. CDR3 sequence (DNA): TGTGCCAGCAGCTTAGAGGGGCGCCGCGGGAGCGACGAGCAGTACTTC. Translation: CASSLEGRRGSDEQYF.

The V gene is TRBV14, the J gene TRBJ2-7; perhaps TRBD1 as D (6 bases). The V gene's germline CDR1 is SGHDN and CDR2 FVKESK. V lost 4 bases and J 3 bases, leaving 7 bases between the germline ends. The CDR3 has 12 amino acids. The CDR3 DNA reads TGTGCCAGCAGCCGGACAGTCTACGAGCAGTACTTC. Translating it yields CASSRTVYEQYF.

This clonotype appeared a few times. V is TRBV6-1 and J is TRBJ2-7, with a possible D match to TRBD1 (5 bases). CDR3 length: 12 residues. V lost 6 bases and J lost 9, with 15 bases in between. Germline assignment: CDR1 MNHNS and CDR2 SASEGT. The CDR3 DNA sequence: TGTGCCAGCAGCCCAGGACATTCTGCGCAGTACTTC. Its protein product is CASSPGHSAQYF.